This T cell receptor (beta chain) was found in a study of early T cells in non-severe SARS-CoV-2 infection. From the 5' RACE reads, TCRdb called clonotypes with MiXCR, one entry per CDR3 protein. Of some 80,000 distinct CDR3 sequences listed, roughly 12% are singletons. The V and J ends lost 3 bases and 5 bases, in that order; junction bases with no gene match: 3. This CDR3 has 13 residues. Germline lookup yields CDR1 MRHNA and CDR2 SNTAGT. This TCR was recovered from an adult who was a healthcare worker with PCR-confirmed SARS-CoV-2 infection or an uninfected control (not recorded which). The V call is TRBV6-4, the J call TRBJ1-1; 7 nucleotides match TRBD1. Sequencing was carried out using whole blood. CDR3 coding DNA: TGTGCCAGCAGTGAAAGGGGGCGGACTGAAGCTTTCTTT. Its protein is CASSERGRTEAFF.